Listed below are T cell receptor beta chains from one sample, sequenced in a study of radiotherapy plus CTLA-4 blockade in lung cancer. The protocol was immunoSEQ multiplex PCR, while the TCRdb copy is restricted to in-frame clones and leaves out a portion. The sample holds 130,000 or so clones, 85% to 90% seen once. The material was peripheral blood, obtained from a patient treated with radiotherapy plus ipilimumab. The source of these receptors is a human donor with non-small cell lung cancer that progressed on radiotherapy plus ipilimumab. CDR3s leave out the opening cysteine and the closing phenylalanine or tryptophan. Expanded clones are given a class, and other clones once, few, many or no size at all.

abundance	v_gene	j_gene	CDR3aa
once	TRBV6-5	TRBJ2-3	ASSYSRGTDTQY
once	TRBV7-3	TRBJ1-1	ASSLGEGTEAF
once	TRBV5-1	TRBJ2-1	ASSFSSASFDEQF
NA	TRBV5-1	TRBJ2-2	ASSPTGTGNTGELF
NA	TRBV30	TRBJ2-2	AWSEGSNTGELF
NA	TRBV9	TRBJ2-1	ASSVALRSSYNEQF
NA	TRBV28	TRBJ2-5	ASSRQGNHQETQY
NA	TRBV5-1	TRBJ2-3	ASSTGRRAAASTDTQY
once	TRBV9	TRBJ2-1	ASSVGSSYNEQF
NA	TRBV6-5	TRBJ1-5	ASSYQRGNQPQH
NA	TRBV30	TRBJ1-4	AWRGAPSEKLF
NA	TRBV29-1	TRBJ2-3	SVDWASGDTQY
NA	TRBV10-2	TRBJ1-4	ASSRLVATNEKLF
NA	TRBV6-5	TRBJ2-7	ASSYSRAPVDEQY
NA	TRBV6-5	TRBJ2-4	ASTGTGGENIQY
NA	TRBV9	TRBJ2-2	ASSVRAGELF
NA	TRBV6-5	TRBJ2-7	ASSNTPGQVYEQY
once	TRBV18	TRBJ1-2	ASSPGEVYGYT
NA	TRBV11-2	TRBJ2-1	ASSWGDSNNEQF
once	TRBV19	TRBJ2-3	ASSIPGSGTDTQY
many	TRBV6-5	TRBJ1-1	ASTPRGNTEAF
NA	TRBV6-1	TRBJ1-2	ASSDGGVGGYT
once	TRBV9	TRBJ1-2	ASSVERTGMEGYT
NA	TRBV30	TRBJ2-2	AWSTLNTGELF
NA	TRBV15	TRBJ1-2	ATSNPPAGLHGYT
NA	TRBV5-1	TRBJ1-2	ASSGGQGTAYGYT
NA	TRBV6-1	TRBJ1-2	ASILDRRDYGYT
once	TRBV10-3	TRBJ2-3	AISRLATGTADTQY
NA	TRBV7-3	TRBJ2-2	ASSLRGLDTGELF
NA	TRBV6-1	TRBJ1-5	ASQEIREKRQPQH
NA	TRBV19	TRBJ2-3	ASSIWPSGRVSDTQY
NA	TRBV2	TRBJ2-5	ASSEGREETQY
NA	TRBV19	TRBJ1-1	ASRTGSMNTEAF
NA	TRBV6-5	TRBJ1-5	ASSYSSRNQPQH
NA	TRBV18	TRBJ1-1	ASSPLGQGVSEAF
once	TRBV29-1	TRBJ1-1	SVGAGGYTEAF
NA	TRBV5-1	TRBJ2-2	ASRVGSGELF
NA	TRBV18	TRBJ2-3	ASRASDTQY
NA	TRBV6-5	TRBJ1-1	ASSYSGQGSGAF
NA	TRBV7-9	TRBJ2-7	ASSSGLAGDEQY
NA	TRBV9	TRBJ1-1	ASSTGPMNTEAF
NA	TRBV2	TRBJ2-2	ASRGSGLGTGELF
NA	TRBV10-3	TRBJ2-6	AISEPGGSGANVLT
NA	TRBV6-5	TRBJ1-1	ASSYSKRTEAF
NA	TRBV2	TRBJ2-7	ASSERQTKREQY